A single sample gave rise to the 26 T cell receptor beta chains below, sequenced in a study of cytomegalovirus exposure and HLA in healthy donors. This PCR relied on a set of 60 Vbeta primers and 13 Jbeta primers. Data came from immunoSEQ multiplex PCR; TCRdb stores just in-frame clones and leaves some out. The listing contains about 79,000 clones. Sample: PBMCs. The source of these receptors is a man in his thirties or forties in good health and CMV-seronegative.

The chain has TRBV11-3 and TRBJ1-2; D unresolved. The CDR3 is made up of 13 amino acids. The germline gives CDR1 SGHNT, CDR2 YENEEA. V was shortened by 5 bases and J by 1 base, with 8 bases between the two germline ends. The CDR3 nucleotides are TGTGCCAGCAGCCCGAGTGATAACTATGGCTACACCTTC. This translates into CASSPSDNYGYTF.

The V call is TRBV6-5, the J call TRBJ1-5; TRBD1 matches 7 bases. J lost 2 bases, V lost 5 bases, and 3 bases had no gene match. CDR1 MNHEY and CDR2 SVGAGI come from the germline V gene. The CDR3 runs 14 residues. The CDR3 DNA reads TGTGCCAGCAGTGGCGGGACAGGCAATCAGCCCCAGCATTTT. This gives the protein CASSGGTGNQPQHF.

The chain couples TRBV4-1 to TRBJ1-3; maybe TRBD1 (5 bases). The germline CDR1 and CDR2 sequences are MGHRA and YSYEKL. The CDR3 has 14 residues. V shed 1 base and J shed 6 bases, with 10 bases lying between them. This chain's CDR3 is CASSQGGPENTIYF. CDR3 in DNA: TGCGCCAGCAGCCAAGGGGGCCCTGAAAACACCATATATTTT.

The gene calls are TRBV2 and TRBJ1-5; D not certain. Germline V CDR1 and CDR2: SNHLY, FYNNEI. Trimming removed 6 bases at V and 5 bases at J, with 14 bases between. The CDR3 has 14 residues. The CDR3 loop is CASSNWTPDQPQHF. CDR3 DNA sequence: TGTGCCAGCAGCAACTGGACTCCCGATCAGCCCCAGCATTTT.

The chain couples TRBV4-3 to TRBJ2-5, with D tentatively TRBD1 (6 bases). With 1 base removed from V and 4 bases from J, the gap between germline ends came to 13 bases. Looked up from germline, CDR1 is LGHNA and CDR2 is YSLEER. The CDR3 runs 15 residues. CDR3 sequence: CASSQGTLGGETQYF. The CDR3 DNA is TGCGCCAGCAGCCAAGGGACACTAGGGGGAGAGACCCAGTACTTC.

The rearrangement links TRBV30 to TRBJ2-3; D is uncertain. This CDR3 comprises 12 residues. Per the germline V gene, CDR1 is GTSNPN and CDR2 is SVGIG (reference sequence). Trimming removed 1 base at V and 9 bases at J, with 11 bases between. Here the CDR3 DNA reads TGTGCCTGGAGTGGCGCGAAGCGAACGCAGTATTTT. It codes for CAWSGAKRTQYF. Full variable domain (missing parts from reference TRBV30 and TRBJ2-3): SQTIHQWPATLVQPVGSPLSLECTVEGTSNPNLYWYRQAAGRGLQLLFYSVGIGQISSEVPQNLSASRPQDRQFILSSKKLLLSDSGFYLCAWSGAKRTQYFGPGTRLTVL.

The chain recombines TRBV19 with TRBJ2-7; D perhaps matches TRBD2 (6 bases). Trimming shortened V by 1 base and J by 2 bases, and 12 bases separated the two germline ends. This CDR3 spans 15 amino acids. Germline values: CDR1 LNHDA, CDR2 SQIVND (reference sequence). CDR3 sequence (DNA): TGTGCCAGTAGTATAGCACAGCGGACTACCTACGAGCAGTACTTC. Encoded protein: CASSIAQRTTYEQYF.

The chain combines TRBV5-4 with TRBJ2-7; 7 positions match TRBD1. Trimming removed 3 bases from V and 0 bases from J; junction bases left unmatched: 6. The CDR3 has 15 amino acids. In germline, CDR1 is SGHNT, CDR2 YYREEE (reference sequence). Here the CDR3 DNA reads TGTGCCAGCAGCTCCCTGGACAGGAGCTCCTACGAGCAGTACTTC. This translates into CASSSLDRSSYEQYF.

With respect to this clone: Other DNA variants within this sample encode the same CDR3. The chain has TRBV19 and TRBJ1-5; D remains unclear. Between the trimmed V and J ends, which lost 1 base and 2 bases, there was a span of 3 bases. Looked up from germline, CDR1 is LNHDA and CDR2 is SQIVND (reference sequence). There are 13 residues in the CDR3. In DNA form, the CDR3 reads TGTGCCAGTAGTATAGTAGGCAATCAGCCCCAGCATTTT. Its translation: CASSIVGNQPQHF.

The rearrangement uses TRBV29-1 and TRBJ1-2; D is ambiguous. Looked up from germline, CDR1 is SQVTM and CDR2 is ANQGSEA. The CDR3 is made up of 11 amino acids. The V and J ends lost 7 bases and 0 bases respectively, with 6 bases between them. This CDR3 is CSAETNYGYTF. The CDR3, as DNA: TGCAGCGCCGAGACTAACTATGGCTACACCTTC.

The chain has TRBV27 and TRBJ1-1, with TRBD1 matching 9 bases. CDR3 length: 16 amino acids. Germline V gene data show CDR1 as MNHEY and CDR2 as SMNVEV (reference sequence). The trim removed 5 bases at V and 4 bases at J, leaving 11 bases unmatched. The CDR3 DNA follows: TGTGCCAGCAGTGCCGATCCCGGGACAGGGCCCACTGAAGCTTTCTTT. It is translated as CASSADPGTGPTEAFF.

This chain links TRBV5-8 with TRBJ1-1; unclear D gene. Germline V gives CDR1 SGHTS, CDR2 YDEGEE. Trimming stripped 3 bases from V and 0 bases from J, with 12 bases between. CDR3 size: 15 residues. The CDR3 DNA is TGTGCCAGCAGCTCCTCAGACACGGTGAACACTGAAGCTTTCTTT. Amino acid sequence: CASSSSDTVNTEAFF.

The V call is TRBV5-4, the J call TRBJ1-2; D possibly corresponds to TRBD1 (5 bases). Deletions cut 6 bases from V and 7 bases from J, with 13 bases between. This CDR3 spans 12 amino acids. Germline CDR1 and CDR2: SGHNT and YYREEE (reference sequence). The CDR3 DNA follows: TGTGCCAGCAAGACATTCGGGGGTGGCTACACCTTC. This codes for CASKTFGGGYTF.

The chain uses TRBV9 and TRBJ1-6; unclear D gene. Trimming took 1 base from V and 6 from J, leaving 14 bases between them. CDR3 length: 16 amino acids. Germline V CDR1 and CDR2: SGDLS, YYNGEE. The CDR3 region is CASSVKAARGNSPLHF. The DNA of the CDR3 is TGTGCCAGCAGCGTAAAAGCCGCGCGGGGTAATTCACCCCTCCACTTT.

The chain recombines TRBV7-9 with TRBJ2-7; TRBD2 matches at 13 bases. After removal of 4 bases from V and 3 bases from J, the junction contained 6 bases not matched to a gene. The CDR3 is 16 amino acids. Germline lookup yields CDR1 SEHNR and CDR2 FQNEAQ (reference sequence). The CDR3 nucleotides read TGTGCCAGCAGCTCAGGACTAGCGGGAGTCTACTACGAGCAGTACTTC. Its translation: CASSSGLAGVYYEQYF.

The chain has TRBV9 and TRBJ2-1; D gene ambiguous. Germline CDR1 reads SGDLS; CDR2 reads YYNGEE. The V end lost 4 bases, the J end lost 7 bases, and 12 bases lay between the germline ends. CDR3 length: 13 amino acids. CDR3 DNA: TGTGCCAGCAGCCCCAGAGGTAGGAATGAGCAGTTCTTC. Its protein is CASSPRGRNEQFF.

J is TRBJ2-3 and V is TRBV9, with a tentative D call TRBD1 (5 bases). The V gene's germline CDR1 is SGDLS and CDR2 YYNGEE. V was clipped by 3 bases and J by 3 bases, with 8 bases between them. This CDR3 region has 13 residues. CDR3 in amino acids: CASSARTTDTQYF. CDR3 DNA: TGTGCCAGCAGCGCTCGGACAACAGATACGCAGTATTTT.

CDR3 nucleotide sequence: TGTGCCAGCAGCTTGGGGGGACGGGGTAACTATGGCTACACCTTC. It codes for CASSLGGRGNYGYTF. The chain employs TRBV7-2 and TRBJ1-2; D possibly corresponds to TRBD1 (5 bases). The germline V gene encodes CDR1 SGHTA and CDR2 FQGNSA. V gave up 3 bases and J gave up 1 base, with 12 bases separating them. CDR3 size: 15 residues.

This chain uses TRBV2 with TRBJ2-7; TRBD1 aligns across 7 bases. V lost 7 bases to trimming and J lost 3 bases; unmatched junction nucleotides: 3. Germline loops: CDR1 SNHLY, CDR2 FYNNEI. CDR3 length: 12 residues. CDR3 nucleotide sequence: TGTGCCAGCACGGGACAGCGCTACGAGCAGTACTTC. Amino acid sequence: CASTGQRYEQYF. The full variable domain, with the rest looked up from reference TRBV2 and TRBJ2-7, is EPEVTQTPSHQVTQMGQEVILRCVPISNHLYFYWYRQILGQKVEFLVSFYNNEISEKSEIFDDQFSVERPDGSNFTLKIRSTKLEDSAMYFCASTGQRYEQYFGPGTRLTVT.

The chain carries TRBV29-1 and TRBJ2-7; maybe TRBD2 (6 bases). The CDR3 is 13 amino acids. Germline V CDR1 and CDR2: SQVTM, ANQGSEA. V was trimmed by 4 bases and J by 1 base, leaving 11 bases between them. CDR3 coding DNA: TGCAGCGTTGTTGCGGGATCATCCTACGAGCAGTACTTC. This gives the protein CSVVAGSSYEQYF.

V is TRBV2 and J is TRBJ1-1; D is uncertain. Looked up from germline, CDR1 is SNHLY and CDR2 is FYNNEI. V was cut by 0 bases and J by 3 bases, with 8 bases left in between. The CDR3 runs to 14 residues. The CDR3 sequence is CASSEALEDTEAFF. The CDR3 region has the DNA TGTGCCAGCAGTGAAGCGCTGGAGGACACTGAAGCTTTCTTT.

This sequence joins TRBV25-1 and TRBJ1-1; D not resolved. The V and J ends lost 6 bases and 10 bases respectively, with 12 bases between them. Germline CDR1 reads MGHDK; CDR2 reads SYGVNS. This CDR3 has 11 amino acids. The CDR3 bases are TGTGCCAGCAGGACCCAGGCGAGAGCTTTCTTT. Translation: CASRTQARAFF.

The chain recombines TRBV6-5 with TRBJ2-7; 8 bases align to TRBD1. Looked up from germline, CDR1 is MNHEY and CDR2 is SVGAGI. CDR3 size: 15 residues. Trimming at V came to 6 bases and at J to 2 bases, leaving 9 bases not matched to a gene. DNA of the CDR3: TGTGCCAGCAGACTAACTGGACAGGGCACCTACGAGCAGTACTTC. As protein: CASRLTGQGTYEQYF.

This chain connects TRBV19 to TRBJ1-1, with D possibly being TRBD1 (5 bases). Germline CDR1 and CDR2: LNHDA and SQIVND (reference sequence). The CDR3 sequence is 11 residues long. The V end lost 3 bases, the J end lost 11 bases, and 10 bases lay between the germline ends. CDR3 DNA sequence: TGTGCCAGTAGTATTCAGGGTTGGGCTTTCTTT. Amino acid sequence: CASSIQGWAFF.

CDR3 sequence reads: CASSFDRYEQYF. CDR3 DNA sequence: TGTGCCAGCAGCTTCGACAGGTACGAGCAGTACTTC. The rearrangement uses TRBV5-8 and TRBJ2-7; TRBD1 might be the D (6 bases). The CDR3 contains 12 residues. From germline, CDR1 is SGHTS and CDR2 YDEGEE. Trimming removed 2 bases from V and 4 bases from J, with 7 bases in between.

The chain carries TRBV6-1 and TRBJ2-5; D is unresolved. Germline assignment: CDR1 MNHNS and CDR2 SASEGT. This CDR3 spans 15 amino acids. V was pared by 0 bases and J by 1 base, with 9 bases between. The CDR3 region is CASSEAPGSQETQYF. CDR3 sequence (DNA): TGTGCCAGCAGTGAAGCGCCAGGTTCCCAAGAGACCCAGTACTTC.